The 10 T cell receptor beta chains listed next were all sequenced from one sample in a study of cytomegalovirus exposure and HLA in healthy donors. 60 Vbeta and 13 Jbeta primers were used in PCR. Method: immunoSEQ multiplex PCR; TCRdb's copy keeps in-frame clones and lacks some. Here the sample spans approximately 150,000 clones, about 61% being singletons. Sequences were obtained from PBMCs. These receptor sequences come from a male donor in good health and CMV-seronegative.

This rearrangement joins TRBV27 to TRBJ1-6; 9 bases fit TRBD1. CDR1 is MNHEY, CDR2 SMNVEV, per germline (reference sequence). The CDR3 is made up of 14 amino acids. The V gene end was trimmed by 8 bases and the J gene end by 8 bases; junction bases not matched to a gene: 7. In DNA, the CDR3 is TGTGCCAGCCGGGACAGGGACGGGGATTCACCCCTCCACTTT. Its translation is CASRDRDGDSPLHF.

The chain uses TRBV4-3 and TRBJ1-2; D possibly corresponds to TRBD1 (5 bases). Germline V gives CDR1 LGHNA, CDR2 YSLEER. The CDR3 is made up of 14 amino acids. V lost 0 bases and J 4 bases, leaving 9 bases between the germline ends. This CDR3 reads CASSQDITGYGYTF. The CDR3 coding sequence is TGCGCCAGCAGCCAAGATATAACAGGCTATGGCTACACCTTC.

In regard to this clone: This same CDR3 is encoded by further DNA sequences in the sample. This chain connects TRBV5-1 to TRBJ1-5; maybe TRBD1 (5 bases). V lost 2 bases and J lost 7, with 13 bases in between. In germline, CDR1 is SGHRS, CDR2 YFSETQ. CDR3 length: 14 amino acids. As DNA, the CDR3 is TGCGCCAGCAGCTTATCGGGGGGAGGGCAGCCCCAGCATTTT. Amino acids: CASSLSGGGQPQHF.

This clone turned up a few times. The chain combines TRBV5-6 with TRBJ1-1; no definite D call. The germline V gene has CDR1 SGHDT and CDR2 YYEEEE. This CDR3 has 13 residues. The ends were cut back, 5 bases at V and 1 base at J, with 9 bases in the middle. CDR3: CASSTYGNTEAFF. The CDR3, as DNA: TGTGCCAGCAGTACCTATGGGAACACTGAAGCTTTCTTT.

For the CDR3, the DNA is TGTGCCAGCAGTCGATATAGCGGGGCGGGAGAGACCCAGTACTTC. This codes for CASSRYSGAGETQYF. This chain connects TRBV7-2 to TRBJ2-5; TRBD2 aligns across 8 bases. In germline, CDR1 is SGHTA, CDR2 FQGNSA. The CDR3 spans 15 residues. J was trimmed by 4 bases and V by 6 bases; bases with no gene match: 10.

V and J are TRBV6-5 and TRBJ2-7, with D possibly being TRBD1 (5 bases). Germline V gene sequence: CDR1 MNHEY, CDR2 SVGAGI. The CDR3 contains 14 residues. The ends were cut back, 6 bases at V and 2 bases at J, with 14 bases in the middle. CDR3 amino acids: CASSNKDNAYEQYF. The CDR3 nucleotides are TGTGCCAGCAGCAATAAGGACAATGCCTACGAGCAGTACTTC.

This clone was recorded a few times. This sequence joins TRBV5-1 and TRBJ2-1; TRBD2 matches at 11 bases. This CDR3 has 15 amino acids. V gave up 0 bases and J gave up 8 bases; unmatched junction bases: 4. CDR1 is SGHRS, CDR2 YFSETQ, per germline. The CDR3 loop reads CASSLGLAGGDEQFF. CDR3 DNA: TGCGCCAGCAGCTTGGGGCTAGCGGGGGGCGATGAGCAGTTCTTC.

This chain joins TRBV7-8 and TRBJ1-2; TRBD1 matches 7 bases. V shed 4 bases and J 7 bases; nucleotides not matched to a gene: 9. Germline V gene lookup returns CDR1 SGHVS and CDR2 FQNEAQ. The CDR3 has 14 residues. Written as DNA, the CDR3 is TGTGCCAGCAGCTCCATGCGGGGACAGTCTGGCTACACCTTC. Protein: CASSSMRGQSGYTF.

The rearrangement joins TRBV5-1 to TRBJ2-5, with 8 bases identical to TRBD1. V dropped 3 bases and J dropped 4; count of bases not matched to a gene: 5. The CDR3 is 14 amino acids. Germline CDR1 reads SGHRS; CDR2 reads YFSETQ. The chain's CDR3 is CASSWQGARETQYF. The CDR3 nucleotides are TGCGCCAGCAGCTGGCAGGGGGCGAGAGAGACCCAGTACTTC.

The CDR3 is CASSIGSTGDPSLRRQYF. The CDR3 nucleotides read TGTGCCAGTAGTATAGGGAGCACAGGGGATCCCTCACTACGGCGGCAGTACTTC. This chain connects TRBV19 to TRBJ2-7; 7 bases fit TRBD1. Looked up from germline, CDR1 is LNHDA and CDR2 is SQIVND (reference sequence). The CDR3 spans 18 residues. Germline trimming cut 1 base from V and 9 bases from J; bases unmatched to any gene: 21. The full variable domain, rest sourced from reference TRBV19 and TRBJ2-7, is DGGITQSPKYLFRKEGQNVTLSCEQNLNHDAMYWYRQDPGQGLRLIYYSQIVNDFQKGDIAEGYSVSREKKESFPLTVTSAQKNPTAFYLCASSIGSTGDPSLRRQYFGPGTRLTVT.